Listed below are T cell receptor beta chains from one sample, sequenced in a study of long-term antiretroviral therapy in people with HIV. Sequencing used immunoSEQ multiplex PCR; TCRdb keeps in-frame clones, though not all of them. The sample has 30,000 to 40,000 clones; around 79% are singletons. The material was unsorted PBMCs, obtained 3 years after starting antiretroviral therapy. The receptor set was obtained from a man aged 50-60 years with HIV. The CDR3 runs from the conserved cysteine through the conserved F or W.

J | length | V | CDR3
TRBJ2-5 | 15 | TRBV11-1 | CASSERLAGRETQYF
TRBJ1-1 | 13 | TRBV5-1 | CASSPDGNTEAFF
TRBJ2-5 | 16 | TRBV6-6 | CASRDTQGQGQETQYF
TRBJ1-3 | 12 | TRBV5-8 | CASATPGNTIYF
TRBJ1-5 | 14 | TRBV27 | CASSFSGGNQPQHF
TRBJ1-5 | 15 | TRBV28 | CASSLGRVLNQPQHF
TRBJ1-2 | 14 | TRBV28 | CASSPGSGENGYTF
TRBJ2-1 | 14 | TRBV7-8 | CARARGAGETEQFF
TRBJ2-1 | 15 | TRBV7-2 | CASGRGGGTANEQFF
TRBJ1-4 | 14 | TRBV27 | CASSPRTANEKLFF
TRBJ2-1 | 15 | TRBV11-3 | CASSLQGSPYNEQFF
TRBJ1-5 | 13 | TRBV4-3 | CASSQDSHQPQHF
TRBJ2-7 | 15 | TRBV4-1 | CASSQDGSGSYEQYF
TRBJ2-7 | 13 | TRBV27 | CASSLSMSRKQYF
TRBJ1-1 | 14 | TRBV2 | CASNLGGGNTEAFF
TRBJ1-6 | 17 | TRBV19 | CATSNDGLWDYNSPLHF
TRBJ2-3 | 15 | TRBV4-2 | CASSQGAREADTQYF
TRBJ2-7 | 13 | TRBV19 | CASGQGTSYEQYF
TRBJ1-2 | 17 | TRBV7-9 | CASSLWLRLHDNYGYTF
TRBJ2-2 | 16 | TRBV27 | CASSSRGVLNTGELFF
TRBJ1-5 | 15 | TRBV18 | CASSLGQGVNQPQHF
TRBJ1-1 | 13 | TRBV28 | CASTLYLDTEAFF
TRBJ2-3 | 13 | TRBV29-1 | CSVELLEADTQYF
TRBJ2-5 | 14 | TRBV2 | CASSEQGAGETQYF
TRBJ1-5 | 13 | TRBV30 | CACRDTSNQPQHF
TRBJ2-2 | 19 | TRBV7-9 | CASSLKPGDRGQVTGELFF
TRBJ2-2 | 13 | TRBV18 | CASSRQGRGELFF
TRBJ2-6 | 16 | TRBV5-1 | CASSSWTAPGANVLTF